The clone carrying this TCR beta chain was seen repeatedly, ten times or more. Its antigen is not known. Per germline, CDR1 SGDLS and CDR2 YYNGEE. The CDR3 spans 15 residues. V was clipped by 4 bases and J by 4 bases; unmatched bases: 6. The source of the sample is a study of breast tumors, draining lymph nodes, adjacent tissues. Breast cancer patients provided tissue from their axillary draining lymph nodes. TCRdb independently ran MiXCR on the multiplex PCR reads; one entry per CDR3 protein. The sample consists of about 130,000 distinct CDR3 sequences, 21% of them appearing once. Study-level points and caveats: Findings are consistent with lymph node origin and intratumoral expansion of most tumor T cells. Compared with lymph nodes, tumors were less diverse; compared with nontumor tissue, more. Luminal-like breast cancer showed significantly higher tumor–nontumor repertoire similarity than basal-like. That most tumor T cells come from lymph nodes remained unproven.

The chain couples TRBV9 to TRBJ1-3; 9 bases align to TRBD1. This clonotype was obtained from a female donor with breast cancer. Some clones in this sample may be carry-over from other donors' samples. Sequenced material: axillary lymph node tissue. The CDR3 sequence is CASSPQGAEGNTIYF. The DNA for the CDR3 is TGTGCCAGCAGCCCACAGGGGGCAGAAGGAAACACCATATATTTT.